One and the same sample provided the 9 T cell receptor beta chains below, sequenced in a study of blood T cell repertoires in COVID-19. Generated by immunoSEQ multiplex PCR, the TCRdb table keeps only in-frame clones and is missing some. The repertoire consists of roughly 180,000 clones, with roughly 84% occurring once and the leading ten covering roughly 5%. Sequenced: peripheral blood. These receptors were obtained from a woman aged 50 to 60 with COVID-19, enrolled during active disease.

J is TRBJ2-2 and V is TRBV18; TRBD2 aligns across 12 bases. The CDR3 has 17 amino acids. The germline V gene encodes CDR1 KGHSH and CDR2 LQKENI. J was trimmed by 0 bases and V by 3 bases; bases with no gene match: 2. Written as DNA, the CDR3 is TGTGCCAGCTCACCTGGACTAGCGGGATCGAACACCGGGGAGCTGTTTTTT. It is translated as CASSPGLAGSNTGELFF.

The chain has TRBV19 and TRBJ1-4, with D possibly TRBD1 on 5 matching bases. The germline CDR1 and CDR2 sequences are LNHDA and SQIVND (reference sequence). V was trimmed by 8 bases and J by 3 bases, leaving 13 bases between them. CDR3 length: 14 residues. The CDR3 region is CASGDGGSNEKLFF. The CDR3 DNA is TGTGCCAGTGGGGACGGGGGATCTAATGAAAAACTGTTTTTT.

This chain links TRBV5-1 with TRBJ2-1; D is unresolved. This CDR3 is built from 16 residues. Trimming took 4 bases from V and 0 from J, leaving 14 bases between them. Germline assignment: CDR1 SGHRS and CDR2 YFSETQ. CDR3 DNA sequence: TGCGCCAGCAGCCCGGGTACTTCCTTCTCCTACAATGAGCAGTTCTTC. This translates into CASSPGTSFSYNEQFF.

This clone turned up a few times. The chain recombines TRBV14 with TRBJ2-7; 9 bases are a match to TRBD1. V lost 4 bases, J lost 4 bases, and 5 bases stayed unmatched. CDR3 length equals 14 residues. Germline CDR1 reads SGHDN; CDR2 reads FVKESK. The CDR3 loop is CASSLTGGPYEQYF. CDR3 bases: TGTGCCAGCAGCCTGACAGGGGGACCGTACGAGCAGTACTTC.

This clone was counted between two and nine times. The chain uses TRBV2 and TRBJ2-7; D gene ambiguous. This CDR3 comprises 12 residues. Deletions cut 6 bases from V and 4 bases from J, with 10 bases between. Germline V gene data show CDR1 as SNHLY and CDR2 as FYNNEI. Written as DNA, the CDR3 is TGTGCCAGCAGAAATGACGGGTACGAGCAGTACTTC. It encodes CASRNDGYEQYF. The full variable domain, with the rest looked up from reference TRBV2 and TRBJ2-7, is EPEVTQTPSHQVTQMGQEVILRCVPISNHLYFYWYRQILGQKVEFLVSFYNNEISEKSEIFDDQFSVERPDGSNFTLKIRSTKLEDSAMYFCASRNDGYEQYFGPGTRLTVT.

The CDR3 coding sequence is TGTGCCAGCAGCCGGGACAGGAGGTACGAGCAGTACTTC. Translating it yields CASSRDRRYEQYF. The chain uses TRBV2 and TRBJ2-7; 8 bases line up with TRBD1. The CDR3 contains 13 residues. Per the germline V gene, CDR1 is SNHLY and CDR2 is FYNNEI. Trimming at V came to 6 bases and at J to 4 bases, leaving 5 bases not matched to a gene.

This chain joins TRBV29-1 and TRBJ1-1; D is undetermined. V was clipped by 7 bases and J by 6 bases, with 15 bases between them. The CDR3 runs 12 residues. The germline gives CDR1 SQVTM, CDR2 ANQGSEA. The CDR3 bases are TGCAGCGCCCTTCGGACGGACTCTGAAGCTTTCTTT. It specifies CSALRTDSEAFF.

With regard to this clone: Other DNA sequences in the sample encode the same CDR3. This rearrangement joins TRBV28 to TRBJ1-6, with 10 bases identical to TRBD1. Per germline, CDR1 MDHEN and CDR2 SYDVKM. This CDR3 is built from 14 residues. J lost 10 bases, V lost 6 bases, and 6 bases had no gene match. CDR3 nucleotide sequence: TGTGCCAGCAGCCCGGGACAGGGGAGATCACCCCTCCACTTT. This sequence encodes CASSPGQGRSPLHF.

The genes are TRBV2 and TRBJ2-2, with unresolved D. Between the trimmed V and J ends, which lost 5 bases and 7 bases, there was a span of 14 bases. This CDR3 region has 14 residues. Germline V lookup: CDR1 SNHLY, CDR2 FYNNEI. The CDR3: CASSYLQVGGELFF. Written as DNA, the CDR3 is TGTGCCAGCAGTTATTTGCAGGTCGGCGGGGAGCTGTTTTTT.